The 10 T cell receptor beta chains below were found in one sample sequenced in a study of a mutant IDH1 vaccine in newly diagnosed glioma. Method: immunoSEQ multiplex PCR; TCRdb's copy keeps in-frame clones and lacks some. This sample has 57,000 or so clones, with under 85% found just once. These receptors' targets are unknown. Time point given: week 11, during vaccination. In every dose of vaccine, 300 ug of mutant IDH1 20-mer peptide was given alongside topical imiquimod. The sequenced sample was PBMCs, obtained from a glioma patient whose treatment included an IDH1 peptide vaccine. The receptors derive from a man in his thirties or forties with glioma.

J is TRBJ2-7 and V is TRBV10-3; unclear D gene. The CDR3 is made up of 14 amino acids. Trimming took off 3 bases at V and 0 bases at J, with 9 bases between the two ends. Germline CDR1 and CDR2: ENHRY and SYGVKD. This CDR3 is CAISDWASSYEQYF. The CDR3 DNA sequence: TGTGCCATCAGTGATTGGGCGAGCTCCTACGAGCAGTACTTC.

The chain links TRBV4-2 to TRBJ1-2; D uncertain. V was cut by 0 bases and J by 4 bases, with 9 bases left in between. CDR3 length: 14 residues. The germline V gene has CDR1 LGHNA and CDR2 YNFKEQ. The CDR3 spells CASSQDIGSYGYTF. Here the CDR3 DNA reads TGTGCCAGCAGCCAAGACATAGGGAGCTATGGCTACACCTTC.

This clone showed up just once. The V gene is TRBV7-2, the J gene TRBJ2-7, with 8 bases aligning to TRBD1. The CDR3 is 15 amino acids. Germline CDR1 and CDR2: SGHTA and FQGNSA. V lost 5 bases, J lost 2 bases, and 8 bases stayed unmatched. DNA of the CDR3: TGTGCCAGCAGCGCTCGACAGGGGCTAACCTACGAGCAGTACTTC. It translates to CASSARQGLTYEQYF.

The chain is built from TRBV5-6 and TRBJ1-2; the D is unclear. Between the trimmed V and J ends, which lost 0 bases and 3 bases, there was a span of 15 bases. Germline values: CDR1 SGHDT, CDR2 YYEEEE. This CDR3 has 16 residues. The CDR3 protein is CASSLATRTADYGYTF. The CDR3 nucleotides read TGTGCCAGCAGCTTGGCGACTAGAACAGCTGACTATGGCTACACCTTC.

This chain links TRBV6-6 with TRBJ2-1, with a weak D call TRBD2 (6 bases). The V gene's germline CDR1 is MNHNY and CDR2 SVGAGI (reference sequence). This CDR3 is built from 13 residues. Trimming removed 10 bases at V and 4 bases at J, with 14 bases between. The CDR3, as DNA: TGTGCCATTAAAGATAGCGGTTACAATGAGCAGTTCTTC. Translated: CAIKDSGYNEQFF.

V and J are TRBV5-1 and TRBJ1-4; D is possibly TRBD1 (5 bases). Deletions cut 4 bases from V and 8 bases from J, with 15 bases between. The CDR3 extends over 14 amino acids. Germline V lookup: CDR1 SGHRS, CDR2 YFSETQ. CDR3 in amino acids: CASSLGRGWEKLFF. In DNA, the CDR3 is TGCGCCAGCAGCCTCGGACGGGGGTGGGAAAAACTGTTTTTT. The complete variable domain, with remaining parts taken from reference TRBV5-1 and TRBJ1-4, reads KAGVTQTPRYLIKTRGQQVTLSCSPISGHRSVSWYQQTPGQGLQFLFEYFSETQRNKGNFPGRFSGRQFSNSRSEMNVSTLELGDSALYLCASSLGRGWEKLFFGSGTQLSVL.

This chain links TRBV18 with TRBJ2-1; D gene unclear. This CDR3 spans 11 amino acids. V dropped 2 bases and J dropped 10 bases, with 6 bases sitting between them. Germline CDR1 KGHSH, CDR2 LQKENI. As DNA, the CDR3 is TGTGCCAGCTCACCAAACTCCGAGCAGTTCTTC. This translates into CASSPNSEQFF.

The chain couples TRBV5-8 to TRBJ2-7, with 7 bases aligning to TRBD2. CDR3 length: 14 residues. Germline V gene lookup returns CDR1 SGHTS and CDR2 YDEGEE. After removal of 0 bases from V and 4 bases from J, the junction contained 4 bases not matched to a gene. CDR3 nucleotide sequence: TGTGCCAGCAGCTTGGGAACAGCGGGGTACGAGCAGTACTTC. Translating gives CASSLGTAGYEQYF.

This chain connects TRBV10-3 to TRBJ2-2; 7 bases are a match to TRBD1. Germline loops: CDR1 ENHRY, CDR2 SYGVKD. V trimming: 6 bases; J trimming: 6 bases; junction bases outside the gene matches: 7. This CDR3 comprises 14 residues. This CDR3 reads CAIRKTGIAGELFF. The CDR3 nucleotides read TGTGCCATCAGGAAGACAGGGATCGCCGGGGAGCTGTTTTTT.

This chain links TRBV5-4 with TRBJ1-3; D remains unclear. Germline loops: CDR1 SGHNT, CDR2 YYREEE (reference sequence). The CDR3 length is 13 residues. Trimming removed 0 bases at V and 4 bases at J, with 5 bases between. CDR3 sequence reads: CASSLAQGNTIYF. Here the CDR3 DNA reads TGTGCCAGCAGCTTGGCCCAAGGAAACACCATATATTTT.